Listed below are T cell receptor beta chains from one sample, sequenced in a study of blood T cells in healthy people across ages. TCRdb analysed the 5' RACE reads with MiXCR anew, one entry per CDR3 protein. Seen here are some 1.6 million distinct CDR3 sequences, around 35% observed once, and the top ten hold roughly 12%. Sequencing was done on a sample of blood. These receptors were obtained from a young woman in good health. Both conserved end residues are part of each CDR3. A D gene is named only where the DNA matches it firmly. Where a row states a size, it is once, few, many or the class of an expanded clone; other rows omit it.

v_call,j_call,clone_size,d_call,cdr3_aa,cdr3_nt
TRBV10-3,TRBJ1-4,.,.,CATKGSSATNEKLFF,TGTGCCACCAAAGGCAGCTCTGCAACTAATGAAAAACTGTTTTTT
TRBV6-2/TRBV6-3,TRBJ2-4,.,TRBD2,CASSLRTSGSDSAKNIQYF,TGTGCCAGCAGTCTCCGGACTAGCGGGAGCGATAGCGCCAAAAACATTCAGTACTTC
TRBV27,TRBJ1-2,few,TRBD1,CASSAHNPGQGGNYGYTF,TGTGCCAGCAGTGCACATAACCCCGGACAGGGAGGTAACTATGGCTACACCTTC
TRBV4-2,TRBJ2-1,few,.,CASSQGAYSSNEQFF,TGTGCCAGCAGCCAAGGGGCCTATTCTTCCAATGAGCAGTTCTTC
TRBV9,TRBJ1-2,.,.,CASSVGVTGYTF,TGTGCCAGCAGCGTAGGGGTTACCGGCTACACCTTC
TRBV10-1,TRBJ2-7,many,TRBD1,CASSESTGPPYEQYF,TGCGCCAGCAGTGAGTCGACAGGGCCGCCCTACGAGCAGTACTTC
TRBV5-1,TRBJ2-7,few,.,CASSLAGEGEQYF,TGCGCCAGCAGCTTGGCAGGGGAGGGCGAGCAGTACTTC
TRBV7-9,TRBJ1-1,.,.,CASSFTAGRGNTEAFF,TGTGCCAGCAGCTTCACAGCGGGGCGAGGGAACACTGAAGCTTTCTTT
TRBV13,TRBJ1-4,few,TRBD1,CASSFKTPGQRNEKLFF,TGTGCCAGCAGCTTTAAGACCCCGGGACAGAGGAATGAAAAACTGTTTTTT
TRBV9,TRBJ1-6,few,.,CASSDGGGAYNSPLHF,TGTGCCAGCAGCGACGGGGGAGGCGCCTATAATTCACCCCTCCACTTT
TRBV5-1,TRBJ2-5,.,TRBD1,CASRYTTGGETQYF,TGCGCCAGCAGATATACGACAGGGGGGGAGACCCAGTACTTC
TRBV20-1,TRBJ1-4,few,.,CSARGGRTGEKLFF,TGCAGTGCTAGAGGGGGCCGCACGGGCGAAAAACTGTTTTTT
TRBV4-2,TRBJ2-7,.,.,CASSQEGLNPSDEQYF,TGTGCCAGCAGCCAAGAAGGACTAAATCCTTCTGACGAGCAGTACTTC
TRBV29-1,TRBJ1-5,.,.,CSVATNQNQPQHF,TGCAGCGTTGCCACAAACCAGAATCAGCCCCAGCATTTT